This T cell receptor (beta chain) was found in a study of blood T cells in healthy people across ages. Germline CDR1 and CDR2: SGHAT and FQNNGV. The CDR3 loop spans 17 amino acids. With 0 bases clipped from V and 0 bases from J, the junction kept 8 bases outside the gene matches. A J-beta primer mix and a sample-barcoded 5' primer were used in a second PCR of roughly 7 to 12 cycles. One entry per CDR3 protein results from TCRdb running MiXCR on the 5' RACE reads. The data contain more than 450,000 distinct CDR3 sequences, approximately 26% of them singletons. General study findings and limits: Strong correlation linked observed beta diversity and percent naive T cells.

For this clonotype: Its antigen is unknown.

These data also formed part of another study, on T cells of mothers and their children. This second study says: The second PCR used the M1S primer, and this primer added sample barcodes and 2-4 random nucleotides. Slightly, though not significantly, more overlap was seen in related than in unrelated mother-child pairs.

This rearrangement joins TRBV11-2 to TRBJ2-7; TRBD2 aligns across 7 bases. The clonotype comes from a boy between 2 and 10 years old in good health. Material: blood. This CDR3 reads CASSLDLIGGNSYEQYF. CDR3 nucleotides: TGTGCCAGCAGCTTAGATCTCATCGGGGGGAACTCCTACGAGCAGTACTTC.